The rows below give T cell receptor beta chains drawn from one sample of a study of regulatory T cells in long-lasting Graves disease. Via MiXCR, TCRdb re-called the multiplex PCR reads, giving one row per CDR3 protein. The sample contains 200,000 to 300,000 distinct CDR3 sequences, 20% of which appear only once. This sample comprised peripheral blood mononuclear cells (PBMCs), obtained at new diagnosis, from a patient treated with antithyroid drugs. The source of these receptors is a female donor with Graves disease. The CDR3 runs from the conserved cysteine through the conserved F or W. Each record gives: J gene, D gene, V gene, clone size, CDR3 protein, CDR3 DNA. The D gene is left open where the match is weak. Expanded clones get a size class; other rows say once, few or many, or leave the size out.

TRBJ2-3	.	TRBV10-3	many	CAISESYGTSDTQYF	TGTGCCATCAGTGAGTCTTATGGGACGAGTGATACGCAGTATTTT
TRBJ2-3	.	TRBV19	.	CASSIGTDTQYF	TGTGCCAGTAGTATTGGGACAGATACGCAGTATTTT
TRBJ2-3	TRBD2	TRBV7-2	.	CASSYRLAGGGTDTQYF	TGTGCCAGCAGCTACAGACTAGCGGGGGGGGGCACAGATACGCAGTATTTT
TRBJ1-4	.	TRBV28	many	CASSPPSLQKLFF	TGTGCCAGCAGTCCCCCCTCGCTCCAAAAACTGTTTTTT
TRBJ2-2	.	TRBV5-4	few	CASSPDSSGELFF	TGTGCCAGCAGCCCGGACTCGTCCGGGGAGCTGTTTTTT
TRBJ1-2	TRBD1	TRBV5-1	.	CVSSPGTVNYGYTF	TGCGTCAGCAGCCCCGGGACAGTTAACTATGGCTACACCTTC
TRBJ2-3	TRBD2	TRBV20-1	many	CSAFLAGGSDTQYF	TGCAGTGCGTTCCTAGCGGGAGGGTCGGATACGCAGTATTTT
TRBJ2-1	TRBD2	TRBV15	many	CATSILPRGRDEQFF	TGTGCCACCAGCATACTCCCCCGGGGGAGGGATGAGCAGTTCTTC
TRBJ1-4	.	TRBV2	many	CASSERTGSEKLFF	TGTGCCAGCAGTGAAAGGACCGGGAGTGAAAAACTGTTTTTT
TRBJ2-7	TRBD2	TRBV12-3/TRBV12-4	.	CASSIGLAGLEQYF	TGTGCCAGCAGTATAGGACTAGCGGGACTCGAGCAGTACTTC
TRBJ2-7	.	TRBV5-5	many	CASSVRPGRDEQYF	TGCGCCAGCAGCGTACGGCCTGGGCGGGACGAGCAGTACTTC
TRBJ2-1	.	TRBV20-1	few	CSAREFPSVTSNYNEQFF	TGCAGTGCTAGAGAATTCCCATCGGTGACCTCGAACTACAATGAGCAGTTCTTC
TRBJ1-1	.	TRBV7-9	.	CASSPSGGSTEAFF	TGTGCCAGCAGCCCGTCGGGGGGTTCGACTGAAGCTTTCTTT
TRBJ1-4	.	TRBV4-2	few	CASSQGRAGGEKLFF	TGTGCCAGCAGCCAAGGCAGGGCGGGGGGGGAAAAACTGTTTTTT
TRBJ2-1	.	TRBV7-2	.	CASSLFPSNEQFF	TGTGCCAGCAGTTTATTTCCTTCTAATGAGCAGTTCTTC
TRBJ1-2	.	TRBV6-2/TRBV6-3	few	CASSYTGIIHYGYAF	TGTGCCAGCAGTTACACAGGGATTATTCACTATGGCTACGCCTTC
TRBJ1-2	TRBD1	TRBV7-2	many	CASSSTTGVYGYTF	TGTGCCAGCAGCTCGACGACAGGGGTTTATGGCTACACCTTC
TRBJ2-7	TRBD2	TRBV2	many	CASSESGGDIYEQYF	TGTGCCAGCAGTGAATCGGGGGGAGACATCTACGAGCAGTACTTC
TRBJ2-3	.	TRBV27	many	CASSEPGNTDTQYF	TGTGCCAGCAGTGAACCGGGCAACACAGATACGCAGTATTTT
TRBJ2-1	.	TRBV6-4	few	CASSPYRGNEQFF	TGTGCCAGCAGTCCTTACCGCGGGAATGAGCAGTTCTTC
TRBJ2-3	TRBD1	TRBV7-2	many	CASSLKTGRDTQYF	TGTGCCAGCAGCTTAAAGACAGGGCGAGATACGCAGTATTTT
TRBJ1-1	TRBD1	TRBV6-5	few	CASSDSDRGPTEAFF	TGTGCCAGCAGTGACTCGGACAGGGGGCCAACTGAAGCTTTCTTT
TRBJ2-7	.	TRBV11-2	once	CASSLGFSGEQYF	TGTGCCAGCAGCTTAGGTTTCTCGGGCGAGCAGTACTTC
TRBJ2-7	TRBD1	TRBV7-2	many	CASSLWKGQGYEQYF	TGCGCCAGCAGCTTGTGGAAGGGACAGGGCTACGAGCAGTACTTC
TRBJ1-5	TRBD1	TRBV6-1	many	CASGALTGGAGNQPQHF	TGTGCCAGCGGAGCTTTGACAGGGGGCGCGGGCAATCAGCCCCAGCATTTT
TRBJ1-1	.	TRBV7-2	many	CASSLRMAEAFF	TGTGCCAGCAGCCTTAGGATGGCTGAAGCTTTCTTT
TRBJ2-3	.	TRBV30	many	CAWSVETTLTDTQYF	TGTGCCTGGAGTGTAGAGACTACCCTAACAGATACGCAGTATTTT
TRBJ2-5	TRBD1	TRBV7-2	.	CASSITGTGVGETQYF	TGTGCCAGCAGCATAACCGGGACAGGGGTTGGAGAGACCCAGTACTTC
TRBJ2-3	TRBD2	TRBV19	few	CASARLAGATDTQYF	TGTGCCAGTGCCAGACTAGCGGGGGCCACAGATACGCAGTATTTT
TRBJ2-1	.	TRBV28	.	CASSFDSSYNEQFF	TGTGCCAGCAGTTTTGATAGCTCCTACAATGAGCAGTTCTTC
TRBJ2-3	TRBD2	TRBV10-1	many	CASSESGLATTDTQYF	TGCGCCAGCAGTGAGTCGGGACTAGCAACCACAGATACGCAGTATTTT
TRBJ2-1	.	TRBV7-8	many	CASTNGVGHNYNEQFF	TGTGCCAGCACCAACGGGGTGGGACACAACTACAATGAGCAGTTCTTC
TRBJ1-5	.	TRBV10-2	few	CASNPGAGTQPQHF	TGCGCCAGCAACCCGGGGGCAGGGACTCAGCCCCAGCATTTT
TRBJ2-2	.	TRBV7-3	many	CASSLLPTLGGPGELFF	TGTGCCAGCAGCTTACTGCCGACTCTGGGGGGTCCCGGGGAGCTGTTTTTT
TRBJ1-4	.	TRBV29-1	few	CSVEEENNEKLFF	TGCAGCGTTGAAGAGGAGAATAATGAAAAACTGTTTTTT
TRBJ2-1	TRBD2	TRBV5-1	few	CASSLGLAGLHEQFF	TGCGCCAGCAGCTTGGGACTAGCGGGACTCCATGAGCAGTTCTTC
TRBJ2-7	.	TRBV3-1	many	CASSQEPGSSYEQYF	TGTGCCAGCAGCCAAGAGCCAGGGAGCTCTTACGAGCAGTACTTC
TRBJ2-3	.	TRBV29-1	many	CSVEGADTQYF	TGCAGCGTTGAGGGGGCGGATACGCAGTATTTT
TRBJ1-5	.	TRBV12-3/TRBV12-4	many	CASSFAAGEDQPQHF	TGTGCCAGCAGTTTCGCGGCAGGGGAGGATCAGCCCCAGCATTTT
TRBJ1-5	TRBD1	TRBV12-3/TRBV12-4	many	CASSFLGTGPYSNQPQHF	TGTGCCAGCAGTTTTCTCGGGACAGGGCCATATAGCAATCAGCCCCAGCATTTT
TRBJ1-5	.	TRBV19	many	CASSIQRQRSNQPQHF	TGTGCCAGTAGTATCCAACGGCAGAGGAGCAATCAGCCCCAGCATTTT
TRBJ2-1	.	TRBV5-1	many	CASSWGRDNEQFF	TGCGCCAGCAGCTGGGGACGGGACAATGAGCAGTTCTTC
TRBJ1-1	.	TRBV12-3/TRBV12-4	many	CASNIGTQEAFF	TGTGCCAGCAATATCGGGACTCAAGAAGCTTTCTTT
TRBJ2-3	TRBD2	TRBV12-3/TRBV12-4	once	CASRERTSGGTDTQYF	TGTGCCAGCAGAGAACGGACTAGCGGGGGCACAGATACGCAGTATTTT
TRBJ1-2	TRBD1	TRBV5-4	many	CASIPDRAYGYTF	TGTGCCAGCATCCCGGACAGGGCCTATGGCTACACCTTC
TRBJ2-3	.	TRBV5-1	many	CASSPMGVTDTQYF	TGCGCCAGCAGCCCGATGGGGGTCACAGATACGCAGTATTTT
TRBJ2-7	TRBD1	TRBV28	many	CASSPPLRGRDEQYF	TGTGCCAGCAGCCCCCCTCTAAGGGGGCGAGACGAGCAGTACTTC